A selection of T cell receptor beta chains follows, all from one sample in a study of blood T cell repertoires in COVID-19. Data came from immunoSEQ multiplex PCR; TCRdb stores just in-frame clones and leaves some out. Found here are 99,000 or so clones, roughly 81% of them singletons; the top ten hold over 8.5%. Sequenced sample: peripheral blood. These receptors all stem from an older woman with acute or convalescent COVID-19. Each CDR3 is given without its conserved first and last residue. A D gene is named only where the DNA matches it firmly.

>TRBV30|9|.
AWSSYGEQF
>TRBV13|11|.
ASRVLAVTEAF
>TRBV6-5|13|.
ASSYSTGIGETQY
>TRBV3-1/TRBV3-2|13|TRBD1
ASSIVGQGFSPLH
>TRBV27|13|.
ASSLSIGGGHEQY
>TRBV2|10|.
ASTVHYNEQF
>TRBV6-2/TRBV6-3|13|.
ASSLVLTRGTEAF
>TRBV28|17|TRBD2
ASSFKVSGGTSGRTEQY
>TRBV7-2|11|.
ASSLRGFNEQY
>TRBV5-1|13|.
ASSLLSGTNEKLF
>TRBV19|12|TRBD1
ASSIPDRAQPQH
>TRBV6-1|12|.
ASSEAFPAGELF
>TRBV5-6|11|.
ASSLGGTGELF
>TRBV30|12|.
AWRTGKNTGELF
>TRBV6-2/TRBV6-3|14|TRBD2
ASSPARGGALGEQF
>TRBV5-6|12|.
ASSLRAGAYGYT
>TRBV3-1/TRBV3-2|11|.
ASSQAGVDGYT
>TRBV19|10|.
ASGLGSGEQF
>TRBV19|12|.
ASSIGNRDYGYT
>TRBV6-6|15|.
ASSLAPGTPNESPLH
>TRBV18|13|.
ASSLLKGRDTEAF
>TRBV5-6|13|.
ASSPGEGRGYGYT
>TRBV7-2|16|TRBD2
ASSSRLAGGGSYNEQF
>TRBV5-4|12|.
ASSLVGGVTEAF
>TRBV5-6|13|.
ASSFGGYSTDTQY
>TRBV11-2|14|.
ASSLAGTRDDSPLH
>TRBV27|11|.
ASSSPPGAVQY
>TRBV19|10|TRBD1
ASSQGDEKLF
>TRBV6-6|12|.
ASSYGGAKNIQY
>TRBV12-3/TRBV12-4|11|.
ASSFGANTEAF
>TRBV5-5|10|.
ASSFGDNTLH
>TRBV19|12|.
ASSIVQGFAEAF
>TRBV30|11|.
AWSASLTYEQY
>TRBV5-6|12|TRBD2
ASSSGGVTGELF
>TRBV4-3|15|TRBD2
ASSQEGLAGTYNEQF
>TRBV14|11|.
ASSQGRVTEAF
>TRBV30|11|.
AWQGIAGNTIY
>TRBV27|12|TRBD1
ASSLDRGGETQY
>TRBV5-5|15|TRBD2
ASSSRSSGQTSETQY
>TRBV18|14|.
ASSPLQHGGAYGYT
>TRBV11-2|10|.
ASSLLLYEQY
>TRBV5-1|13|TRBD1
ASSLALADREEAF
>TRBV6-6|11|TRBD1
ASSSGGWTEAF
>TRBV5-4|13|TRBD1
ASSLGPGQGYEQY
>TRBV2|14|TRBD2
ASSQLAGVAKNIQY
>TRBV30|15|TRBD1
AWSRQGQFSGANVLT
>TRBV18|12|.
ASSPDTGTYTQY
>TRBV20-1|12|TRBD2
SASEAGGQSTQY
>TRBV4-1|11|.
ASRWKGETEAF
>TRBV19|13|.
ASSIEGRVRTEAF